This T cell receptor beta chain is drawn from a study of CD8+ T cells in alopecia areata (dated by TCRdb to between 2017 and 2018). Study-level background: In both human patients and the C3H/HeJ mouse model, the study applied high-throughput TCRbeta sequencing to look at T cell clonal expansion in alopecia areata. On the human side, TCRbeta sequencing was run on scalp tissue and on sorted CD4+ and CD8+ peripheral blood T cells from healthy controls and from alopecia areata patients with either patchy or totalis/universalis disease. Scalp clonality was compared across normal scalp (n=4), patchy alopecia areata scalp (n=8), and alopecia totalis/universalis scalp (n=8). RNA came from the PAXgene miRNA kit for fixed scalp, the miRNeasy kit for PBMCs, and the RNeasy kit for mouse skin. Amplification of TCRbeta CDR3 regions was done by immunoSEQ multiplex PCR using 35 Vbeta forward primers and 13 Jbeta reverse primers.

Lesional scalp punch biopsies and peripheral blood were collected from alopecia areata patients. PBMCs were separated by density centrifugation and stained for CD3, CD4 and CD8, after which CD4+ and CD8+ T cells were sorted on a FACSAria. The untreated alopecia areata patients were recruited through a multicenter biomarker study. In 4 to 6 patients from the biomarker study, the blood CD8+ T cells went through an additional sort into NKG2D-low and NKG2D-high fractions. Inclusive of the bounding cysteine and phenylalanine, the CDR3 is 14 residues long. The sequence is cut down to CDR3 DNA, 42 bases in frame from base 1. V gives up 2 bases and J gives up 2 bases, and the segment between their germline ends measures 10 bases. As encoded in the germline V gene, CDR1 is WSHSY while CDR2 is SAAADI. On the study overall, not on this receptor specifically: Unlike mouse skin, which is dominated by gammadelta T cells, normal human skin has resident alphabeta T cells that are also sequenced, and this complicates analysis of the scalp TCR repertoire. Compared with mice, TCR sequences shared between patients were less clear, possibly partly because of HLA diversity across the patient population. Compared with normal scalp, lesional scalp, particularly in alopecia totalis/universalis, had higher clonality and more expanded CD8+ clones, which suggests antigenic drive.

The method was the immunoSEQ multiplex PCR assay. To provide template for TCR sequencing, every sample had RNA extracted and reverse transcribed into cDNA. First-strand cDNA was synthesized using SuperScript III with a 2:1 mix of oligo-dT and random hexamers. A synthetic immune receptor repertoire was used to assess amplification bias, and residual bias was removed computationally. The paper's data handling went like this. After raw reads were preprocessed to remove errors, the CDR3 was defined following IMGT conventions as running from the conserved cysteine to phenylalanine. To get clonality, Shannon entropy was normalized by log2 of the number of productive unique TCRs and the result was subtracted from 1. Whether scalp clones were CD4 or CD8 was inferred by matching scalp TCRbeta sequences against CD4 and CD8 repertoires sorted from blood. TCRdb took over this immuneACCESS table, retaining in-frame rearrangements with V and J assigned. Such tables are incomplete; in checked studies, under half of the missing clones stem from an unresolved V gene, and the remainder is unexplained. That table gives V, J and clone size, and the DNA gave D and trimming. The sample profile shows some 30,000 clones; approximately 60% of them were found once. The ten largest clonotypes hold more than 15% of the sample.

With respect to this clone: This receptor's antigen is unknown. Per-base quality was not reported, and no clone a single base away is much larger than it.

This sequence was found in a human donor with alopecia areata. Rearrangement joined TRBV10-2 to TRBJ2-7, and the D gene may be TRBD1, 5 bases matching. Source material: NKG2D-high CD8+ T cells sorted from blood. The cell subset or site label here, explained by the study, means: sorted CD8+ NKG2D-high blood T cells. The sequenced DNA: TGCGCCAGCAGTGAGCCGGACATTGCCTACGAGCAGTACTTC. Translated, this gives CASSEPDIAYEQYF.